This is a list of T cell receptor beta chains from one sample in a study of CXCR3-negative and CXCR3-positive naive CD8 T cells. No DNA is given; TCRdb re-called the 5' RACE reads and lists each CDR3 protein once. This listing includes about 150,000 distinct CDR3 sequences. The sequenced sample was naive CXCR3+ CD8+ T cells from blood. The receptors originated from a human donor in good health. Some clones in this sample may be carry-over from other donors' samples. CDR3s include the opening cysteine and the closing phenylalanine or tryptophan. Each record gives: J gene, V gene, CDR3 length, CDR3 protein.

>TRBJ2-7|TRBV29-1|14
CSVEEQGGAYEQYF
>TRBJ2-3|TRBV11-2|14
CASSLMRITDTQYF
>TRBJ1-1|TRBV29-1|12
CSVDLLNTEAFF
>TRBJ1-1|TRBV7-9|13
CASSLHESPEAFF
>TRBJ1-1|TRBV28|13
CASSLAGFTEAFF
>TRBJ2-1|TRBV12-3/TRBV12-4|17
CASSSTLLASSYNEQFF
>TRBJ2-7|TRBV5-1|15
CASSTDPDGNYEQYF
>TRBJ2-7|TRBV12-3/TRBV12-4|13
CASSLSPGSEQYF
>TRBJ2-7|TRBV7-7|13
CAGSLVSRYEQYF
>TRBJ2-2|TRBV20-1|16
CSAKELGQKDTGELFF
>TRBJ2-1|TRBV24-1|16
CATSDQEDGTVFEQFF
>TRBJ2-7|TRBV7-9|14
CASSLDLDSYEQYF
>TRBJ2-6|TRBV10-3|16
CAISGDPSSGANVLTF
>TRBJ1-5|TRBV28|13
CASSRQGDRPQHF
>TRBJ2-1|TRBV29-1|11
CSVELGRGQFF
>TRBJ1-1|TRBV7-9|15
CASSLPGQGPTEAFF
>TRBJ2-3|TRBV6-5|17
CASSYSVSEPSTDTQYF
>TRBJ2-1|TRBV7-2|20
CASSSRRTSVLVGAYNEQFF
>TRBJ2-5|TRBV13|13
CASSSEGGETQYF
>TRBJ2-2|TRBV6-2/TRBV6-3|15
CASSERTGPTGELFF
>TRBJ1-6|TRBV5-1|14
CASRPDTYNSPLHF
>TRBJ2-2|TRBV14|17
CASSQDTLWRNTGELFF
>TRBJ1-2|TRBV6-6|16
CASSSEGSPWDYGYTF
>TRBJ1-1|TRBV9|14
CASSATSVGTEAFF
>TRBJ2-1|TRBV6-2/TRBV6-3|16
CASSSSSLSSYNEQFF
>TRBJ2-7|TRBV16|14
CASRQSFNRDEQYF
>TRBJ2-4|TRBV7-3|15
CASSQGQGAPNIQYF
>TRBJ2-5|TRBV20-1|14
CSARVTSGQETQYF
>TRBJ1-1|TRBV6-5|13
CASSPRGYTEAFF
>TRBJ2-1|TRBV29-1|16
CSVESDGGGTYNEQFF
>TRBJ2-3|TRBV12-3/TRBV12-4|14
CASSLTALTDTQYF
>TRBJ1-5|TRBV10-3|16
CAISESGRVGNQPQHF
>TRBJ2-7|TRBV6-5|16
CASSYGERGVSYEQYF
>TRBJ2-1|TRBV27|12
CASSPISNEQFF
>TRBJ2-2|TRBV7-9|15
CASVRSGSPPGELFF
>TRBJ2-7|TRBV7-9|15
CASSPRTAIGYEQYF
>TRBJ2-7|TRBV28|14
CASGFFGSSYEQYF
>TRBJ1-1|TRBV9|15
CASSVLSGLDTEAFF
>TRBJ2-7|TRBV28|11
CASTLGGEQYF
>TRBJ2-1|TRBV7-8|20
CASSLTRGGLAGEVNNEQFF
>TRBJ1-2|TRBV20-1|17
CSATTDSLNGSNYGYTF
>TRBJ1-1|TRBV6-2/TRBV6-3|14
CASSYEGASTEAFF
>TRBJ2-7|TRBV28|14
CASSLYESSYEQYF
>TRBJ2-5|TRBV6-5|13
CASSYREWETQYF
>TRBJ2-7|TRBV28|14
CASGPAGVLYEQYF
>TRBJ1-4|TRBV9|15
CASSAGGATNEKLFF
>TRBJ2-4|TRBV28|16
CASSLVSLLAKNIQYF
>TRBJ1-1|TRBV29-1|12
CSVESENTEAFF
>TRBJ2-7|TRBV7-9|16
CASSLGRADITYEQYF